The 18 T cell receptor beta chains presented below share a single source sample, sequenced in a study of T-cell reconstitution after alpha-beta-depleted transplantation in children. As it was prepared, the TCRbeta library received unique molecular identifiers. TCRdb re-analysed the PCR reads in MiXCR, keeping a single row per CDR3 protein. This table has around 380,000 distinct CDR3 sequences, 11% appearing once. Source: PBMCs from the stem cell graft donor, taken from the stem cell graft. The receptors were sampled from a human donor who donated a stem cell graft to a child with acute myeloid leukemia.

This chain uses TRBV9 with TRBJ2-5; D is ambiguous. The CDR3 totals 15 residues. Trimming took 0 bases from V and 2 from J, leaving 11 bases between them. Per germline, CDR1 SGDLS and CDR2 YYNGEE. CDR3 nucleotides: TGTGCCAGCAGCGTAGCTGGAGCCTTGCAAGAGACCCAGTACTTC. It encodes CASSVAGALQETQYF.

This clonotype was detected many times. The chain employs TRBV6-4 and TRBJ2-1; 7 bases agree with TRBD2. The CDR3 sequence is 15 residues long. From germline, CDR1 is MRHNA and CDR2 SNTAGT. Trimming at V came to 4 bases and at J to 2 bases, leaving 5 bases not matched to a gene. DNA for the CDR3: TGTGCCAGCAGTGCAACTAGCGATACCTACAATGAGCAGTTCTTC. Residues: CASSATSDTYNEQFF.

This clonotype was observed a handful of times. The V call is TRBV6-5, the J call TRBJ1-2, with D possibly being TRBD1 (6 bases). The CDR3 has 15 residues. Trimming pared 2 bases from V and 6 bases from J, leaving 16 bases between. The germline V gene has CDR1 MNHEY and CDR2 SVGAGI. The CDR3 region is CASSYRIQGVHGYTF. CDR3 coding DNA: TGTGCCAGCAGTTACCGGATACAGGGAGTCCATGGCTACACCTTC.

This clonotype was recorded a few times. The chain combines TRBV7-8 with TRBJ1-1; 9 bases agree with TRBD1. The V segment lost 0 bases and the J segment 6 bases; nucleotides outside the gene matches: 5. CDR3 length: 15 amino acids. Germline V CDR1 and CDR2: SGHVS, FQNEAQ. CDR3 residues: CASSLALGQGSEAFF. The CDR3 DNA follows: TGTGCCAGCAGCTTAGCCCTGGGACAGGGATCTGAAGCTTTCTTT.

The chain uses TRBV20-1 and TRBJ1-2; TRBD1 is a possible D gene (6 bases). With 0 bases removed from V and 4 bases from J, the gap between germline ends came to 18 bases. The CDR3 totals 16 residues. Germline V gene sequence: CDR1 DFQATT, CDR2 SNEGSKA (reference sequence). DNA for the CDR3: TGCAGTGCTAGAGATTATTCCGGACAGACGGGCTATGGCTACACCTTC. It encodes CSARDYSGQTGYGYTF.

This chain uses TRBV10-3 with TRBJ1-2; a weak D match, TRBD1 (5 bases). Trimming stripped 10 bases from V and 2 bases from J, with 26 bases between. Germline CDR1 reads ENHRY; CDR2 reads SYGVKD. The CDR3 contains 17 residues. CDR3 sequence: CATTVRDASIRNYGYTF. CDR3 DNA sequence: TGTGCCACCACGGTGCGGGACGCCTCTATCAGGAACTATGGCTACACCTTC.

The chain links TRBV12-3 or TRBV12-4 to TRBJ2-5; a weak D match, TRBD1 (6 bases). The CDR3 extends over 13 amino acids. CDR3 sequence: CEWTEPRGETQYF. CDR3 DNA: TGTGAATGGACAGAGCCAAGGGGGGAGACCCAGTACTTC.

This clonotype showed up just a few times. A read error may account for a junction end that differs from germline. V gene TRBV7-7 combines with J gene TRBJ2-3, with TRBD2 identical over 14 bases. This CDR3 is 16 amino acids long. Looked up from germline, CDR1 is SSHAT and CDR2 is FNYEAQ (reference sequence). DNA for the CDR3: TGTGCTAGCAGTCAGGGACTAGCGGGAGAGGTGGATACGCAGTATTTT. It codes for CASSQGLAGEVDTQYF.

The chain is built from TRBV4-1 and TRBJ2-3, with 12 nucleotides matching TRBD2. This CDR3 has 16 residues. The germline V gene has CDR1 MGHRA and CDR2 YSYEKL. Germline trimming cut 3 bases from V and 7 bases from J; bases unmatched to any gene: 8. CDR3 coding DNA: TGCGCCAGCAGCCAGCCGACTAGCGGGAGTCCTTATACGCAGTATTTT. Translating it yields CASSQPTSGSPYTQYF.

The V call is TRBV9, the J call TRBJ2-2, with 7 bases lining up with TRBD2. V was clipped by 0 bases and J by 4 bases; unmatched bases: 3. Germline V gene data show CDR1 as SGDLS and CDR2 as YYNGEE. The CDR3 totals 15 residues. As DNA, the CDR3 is TGTGCCAGCAGCGTAGGGGAGGGCCCCACCGGGGAGCTGTTTTTT. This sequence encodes CASSVGEGPTGELFF. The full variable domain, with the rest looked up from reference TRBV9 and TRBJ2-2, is DSGVTQTPKHLITATGQRVTLRCSPRSGDLSVYWYQQSLDQGLQFLIQYYNGEERAKGNILERFSAQQFPDLHSELNLSSLELGDSALYFCASSVGEGPTGELFFGEGSRLTVL.

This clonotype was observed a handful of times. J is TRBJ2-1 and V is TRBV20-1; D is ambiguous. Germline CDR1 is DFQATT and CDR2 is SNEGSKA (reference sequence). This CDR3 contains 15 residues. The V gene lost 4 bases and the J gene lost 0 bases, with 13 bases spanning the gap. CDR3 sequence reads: CSATPTVSSYNEQFF. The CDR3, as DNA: TGCAGTGCTACTCCGACGGTGAGCTCCTACAATGAGCAGTTCTTC.

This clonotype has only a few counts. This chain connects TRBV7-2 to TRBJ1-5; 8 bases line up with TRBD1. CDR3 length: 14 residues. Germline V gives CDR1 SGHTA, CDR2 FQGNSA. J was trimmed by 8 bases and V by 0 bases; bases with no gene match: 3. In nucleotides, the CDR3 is TGTGCCAGCAGCTTAGCGCTGGGACAGGAGCCCCAGCATTTT. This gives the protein CASSLALGQEPQHF.

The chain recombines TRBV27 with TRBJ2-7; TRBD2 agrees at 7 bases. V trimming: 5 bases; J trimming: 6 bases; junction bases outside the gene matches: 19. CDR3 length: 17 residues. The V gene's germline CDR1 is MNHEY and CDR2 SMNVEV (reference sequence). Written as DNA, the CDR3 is TGTGCCAGCAGTCTAGACCCACCCAGCGGGATTCGGCGCGAGCAGTACTTC. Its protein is CASSLDPPSGIRREQYF.

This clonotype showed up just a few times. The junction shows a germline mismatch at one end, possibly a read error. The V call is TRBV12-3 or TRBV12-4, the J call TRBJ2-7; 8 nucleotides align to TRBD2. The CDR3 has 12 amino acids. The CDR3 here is CVSSRGGYEQYF. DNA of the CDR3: TGTGTCAGCAGCCGGGGGGGTTACGAGCAGTACTTC.

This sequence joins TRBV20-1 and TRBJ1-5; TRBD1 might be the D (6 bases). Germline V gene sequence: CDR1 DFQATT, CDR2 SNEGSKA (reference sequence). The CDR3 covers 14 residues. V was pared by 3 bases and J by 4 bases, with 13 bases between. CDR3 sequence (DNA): TGCAGTGCTAGGGAGGGGGAGTCTAATCAGCCCCAGCATTTT. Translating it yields CSAREGESNQPQHF.

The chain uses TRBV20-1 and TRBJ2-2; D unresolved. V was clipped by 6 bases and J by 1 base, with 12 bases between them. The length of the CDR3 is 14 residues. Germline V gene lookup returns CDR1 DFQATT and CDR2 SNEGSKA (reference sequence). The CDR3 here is CSAPGPLNTGELFF. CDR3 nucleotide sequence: TGCAGTGCCCCCGGCCCCCTGAACACCGGGGAGCTGTTTTTT.

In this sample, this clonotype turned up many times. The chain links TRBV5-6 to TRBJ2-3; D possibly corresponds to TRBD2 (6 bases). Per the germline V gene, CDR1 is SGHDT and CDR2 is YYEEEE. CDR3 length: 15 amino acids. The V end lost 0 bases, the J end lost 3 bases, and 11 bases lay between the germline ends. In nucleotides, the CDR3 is TGTGCCAGCAGCTTGGCGCTAGCGAATACAGATACGCAGTATTTT. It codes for CASSLALANTDTQYF. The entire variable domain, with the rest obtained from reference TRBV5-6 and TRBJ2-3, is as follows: DAGVTQSPTHLIKTRGQQVTLRCSPKSGHDTVSWYQQALGQGPQFIFQYYEEEERQRGNFPDRFSGHQFPNYSSELNVNALLLGDSALYLCASSLALANTDTQYFGPGTRLTVL.

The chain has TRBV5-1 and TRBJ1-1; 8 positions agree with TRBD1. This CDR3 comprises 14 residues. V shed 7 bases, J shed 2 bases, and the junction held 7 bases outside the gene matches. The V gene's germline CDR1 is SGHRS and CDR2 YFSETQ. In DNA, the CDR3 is TGCGCCAGCGGGCGGGACAGGTCTAACACTGAAGCTTTCTTT. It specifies CASGRDRSNTEAFF.